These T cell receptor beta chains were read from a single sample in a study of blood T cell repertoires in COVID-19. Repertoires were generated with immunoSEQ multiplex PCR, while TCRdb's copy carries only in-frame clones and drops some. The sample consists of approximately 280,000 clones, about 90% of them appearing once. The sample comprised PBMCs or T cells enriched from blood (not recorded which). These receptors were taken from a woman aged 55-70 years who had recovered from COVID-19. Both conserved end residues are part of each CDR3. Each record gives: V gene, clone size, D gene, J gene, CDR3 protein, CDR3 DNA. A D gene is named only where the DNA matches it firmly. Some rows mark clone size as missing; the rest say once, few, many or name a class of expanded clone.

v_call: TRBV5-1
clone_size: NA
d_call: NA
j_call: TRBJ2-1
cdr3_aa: CASSLWGLLSDEQFF
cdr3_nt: TGCGCCAGCAGCTTATGGGGCCTCCTGAGCGATGAGCAGTTCTTC

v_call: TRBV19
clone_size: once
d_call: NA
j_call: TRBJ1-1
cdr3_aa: CASSSSGRGNTEAFF
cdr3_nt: TGTGCCAGTAGTTCGTCAGGGAGGGGGAACACTGAAGCTTTCTTT

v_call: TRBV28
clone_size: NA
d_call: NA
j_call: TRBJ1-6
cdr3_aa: CASSLSGPPNSPLHF
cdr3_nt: TGTGCCAGCAGTCTTTCAGGGCCCCCTAATTCACCCCTCCACTTT

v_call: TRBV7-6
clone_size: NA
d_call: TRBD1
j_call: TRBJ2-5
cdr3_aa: CASSRPVTGGGETQYF
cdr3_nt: TGTGCCAGCAGCCGGCCTGTGACAGGGGGTGGTGAGACCCAGTACTTC

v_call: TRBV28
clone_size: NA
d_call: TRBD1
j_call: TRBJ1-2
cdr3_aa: CASSTSSDRGRGYTF
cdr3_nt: TGTGCCAGCAGTACCTCGTCGGACAGGGGACGTGGCTACACCTTC

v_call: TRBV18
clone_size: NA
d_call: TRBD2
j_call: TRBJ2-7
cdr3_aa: CASSQPLAGASYEQYF
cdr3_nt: TGTGCCAGCTCACAACCCCTAGCGGGGGCCTCCTACGAGCAGTACTTC

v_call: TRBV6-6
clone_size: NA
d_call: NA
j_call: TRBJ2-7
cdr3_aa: CASSPRRTVNFNLPYEQYF
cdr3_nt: TGTGCCAGCAGTCCGCGCCGGACAGTAAACTTTAACTTACCCTACGAGCAGTACTTC

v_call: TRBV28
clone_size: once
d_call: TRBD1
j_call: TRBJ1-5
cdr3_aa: CASSQGVLELVQPQHF
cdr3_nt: TGTGCCAGCTCACAGGGGGTCTTGGAGTTGGTGCAGCCCCAGCATTTT

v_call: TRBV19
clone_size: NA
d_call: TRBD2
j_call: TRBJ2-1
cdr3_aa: CASSIASGSDEQFF
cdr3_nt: TGTGCCAGTAGTATTGCTAGCGGGAGCGATGAGCAGTTCTTC

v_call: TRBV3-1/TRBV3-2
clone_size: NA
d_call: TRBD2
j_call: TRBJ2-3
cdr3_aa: CASSPGLAAYKDTQYF
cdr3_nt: TGTGCCAGCAGCCCGGGACTAGCGGCCTATAAGGATACGCAGTATTTT

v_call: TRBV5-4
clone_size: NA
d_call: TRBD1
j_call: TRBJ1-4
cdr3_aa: CASRRDRGAEKLFF
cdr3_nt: TGTGCCAGCAGGCGGGACAGGGGCGCTGAAAAACTGTTTTTT

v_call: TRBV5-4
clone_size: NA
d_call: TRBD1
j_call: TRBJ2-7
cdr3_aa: CASSLGYRGDYEQYF
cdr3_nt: TGTGCCAGCAGCTTAGGATACAGGGGAGACTACGAGCAGTACTTC

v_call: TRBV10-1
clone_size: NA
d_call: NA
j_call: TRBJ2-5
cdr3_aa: CASSGASPQETQYF
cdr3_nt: TGCGCCAGCAGTGGGGCCAGTCCGCAAGAGACCCAGTACTTC

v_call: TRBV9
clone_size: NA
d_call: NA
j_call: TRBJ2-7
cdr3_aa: CASSGRHLSHEQYF
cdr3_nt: TGTGCCAGCAGCGGTCGACATTTGTCCCACGAGCAGTACTTC

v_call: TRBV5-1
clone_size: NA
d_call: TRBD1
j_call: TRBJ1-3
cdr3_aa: CASSRDSTDTIYF
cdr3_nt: TGCGCCAGCAGCAGGGACAGTACCGATACCATATATTTT

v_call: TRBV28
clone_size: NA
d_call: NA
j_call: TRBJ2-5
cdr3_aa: CASSLEQVETQYF
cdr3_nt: TGTGCCAGCAGTTTAGAACAGGTCGAGACCCAGTACTTC

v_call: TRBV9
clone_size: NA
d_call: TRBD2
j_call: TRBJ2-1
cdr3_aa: CASSGSGTSSYNEQFF
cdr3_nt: TGTGCCAGCAGCGGATCCGGGACTAGCAGTTACAATGAGCAGTTCTTC

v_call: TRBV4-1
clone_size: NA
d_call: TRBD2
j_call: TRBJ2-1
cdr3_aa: CASSQESPTSGNDNEQFF
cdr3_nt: TGCGCCAGCAGCCAAGAAAGCCCTACTAGCGGTAACGACAATGAGCAGTTCTTC

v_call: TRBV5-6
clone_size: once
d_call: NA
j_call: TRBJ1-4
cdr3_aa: CASSLVGTPNEKLFF
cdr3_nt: TGTGCCAGCAGCTTGGTTGGGACACCAAATGAAAAACTGTTTTTT

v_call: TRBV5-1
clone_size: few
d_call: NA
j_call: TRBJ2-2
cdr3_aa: CASSFPRAGELFF
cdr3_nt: TGCGCCAGCAGCTTCCCCCGGGCCGGGGAGCTGTTTTTT

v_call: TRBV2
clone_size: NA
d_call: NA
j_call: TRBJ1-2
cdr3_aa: CASRGSDRYGYTF
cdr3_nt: TGTGCCAGCAGGGGGTCGGACAGATATGGCTACACCTTC

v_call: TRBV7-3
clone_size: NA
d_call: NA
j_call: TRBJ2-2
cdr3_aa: CASSEQGSTGELFF
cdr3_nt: TGTGCCAGCAGCGAACAGGGATCCACCGGGGAGCTGTTTTTT

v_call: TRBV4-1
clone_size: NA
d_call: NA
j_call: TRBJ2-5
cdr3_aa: CASSPRGRQETQYF
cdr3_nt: TGCGCCAGCAGCCCCCGAGGGAGGCAAGAGACCCAGTACTTC

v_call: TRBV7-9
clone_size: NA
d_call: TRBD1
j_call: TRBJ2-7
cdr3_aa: CASTGATYEQYF
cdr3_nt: TGTGCCAGTACAGGGGCTACCTACGAGCAGTACTTC

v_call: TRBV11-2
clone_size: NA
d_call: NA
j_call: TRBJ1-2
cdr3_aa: CASSLGREVLRGYTF
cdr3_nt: TGTGCCAGCAGCTTAGGCAGGGAGGTCCTAAGGGGCTACACCTTC

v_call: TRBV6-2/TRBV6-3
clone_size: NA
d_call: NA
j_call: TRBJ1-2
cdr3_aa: CASSSPVDYGYTF
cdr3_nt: TGTGCCAGCAGTTCCCCCGTAGACTATGGCTACACCTTC

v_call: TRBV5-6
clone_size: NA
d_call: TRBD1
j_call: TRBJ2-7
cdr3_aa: CASSPGTGGREQYF
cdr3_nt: TGTGCCAGCAGCCCAGGGACAGGGGGCCGCGAGCAGTACTTC

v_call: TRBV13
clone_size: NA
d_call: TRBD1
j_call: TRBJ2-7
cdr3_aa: CASSLLGTVGTDYEQYF
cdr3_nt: TGTGCCAGCAGCTTACTCGGAACTGTCGGGACAGACTACGAGCAGTACTTC

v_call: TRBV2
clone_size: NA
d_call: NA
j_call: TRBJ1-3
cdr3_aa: CASSLTKVGPEGNTIYF
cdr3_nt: TGTGCCAGCAGTCTAACCAAGGTGGGCCCCGAGGGAAACACCATATATTTT

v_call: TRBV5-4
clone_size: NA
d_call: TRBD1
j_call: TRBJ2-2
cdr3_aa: CASSSGQDRGSGELFF
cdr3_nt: TGTGCCAGCAGCTCGGGACAGGACCGGGGATCCGGGGAGCTGTTTTTT

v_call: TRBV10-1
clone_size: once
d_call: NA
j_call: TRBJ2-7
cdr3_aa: CASSEGPLREQYF
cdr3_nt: TGCGCCAGCAGTGAGGGGCCCCTACGCGAGCAGTACTTC

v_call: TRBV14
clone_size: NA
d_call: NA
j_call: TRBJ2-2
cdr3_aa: CASSQFERNQAVF
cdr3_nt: TGTGCCAGCAGCCAATTTGAGAGGAATCAAGCCGTTTTT

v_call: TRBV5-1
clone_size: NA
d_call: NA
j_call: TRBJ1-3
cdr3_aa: CASSLGWPSSGNTIYF
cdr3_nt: TGCGCCAGCAGCTTGGGGTGGCCCAGCTCTGGAAACACCATATATTTT

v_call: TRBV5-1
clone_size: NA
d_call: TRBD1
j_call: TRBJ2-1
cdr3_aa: CASSLGQGTYNEQFF
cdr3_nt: TGCGCCAGCAGCCTGGGACAGGGGACCTACAATGAGCAGTTCTTC

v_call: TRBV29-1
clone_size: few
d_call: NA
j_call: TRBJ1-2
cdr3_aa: CSVGPDRLINYGYTF
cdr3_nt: TGCAGCGTTGGACCAGACAGGCTCATAAACTATGGCTACACCTTC

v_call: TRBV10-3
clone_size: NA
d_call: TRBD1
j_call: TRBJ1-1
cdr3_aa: CAISGQEDTEAFF
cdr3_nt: TGTGCCATCAGCGGACAGGAAGATACTGAAGCTTTCTTT

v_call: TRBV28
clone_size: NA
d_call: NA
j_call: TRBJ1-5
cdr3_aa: CASTDTILQPQHF
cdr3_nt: TGTGCCAGCACTGACACCATCTTGCAGCCCCAGCATTTT

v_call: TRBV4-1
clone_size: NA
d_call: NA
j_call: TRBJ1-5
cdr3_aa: CASSWTLGGNQPQHF
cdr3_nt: TGCGCCAGCAGCTGGACACTCGGTGGCAATCAGCCCCAGCATTTT

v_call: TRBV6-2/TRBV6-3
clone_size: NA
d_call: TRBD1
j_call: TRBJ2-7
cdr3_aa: CASSFDRGEQYF
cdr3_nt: TGTGCCAGCAGCTTTGACAGGGGCGAGCAGTACTTC

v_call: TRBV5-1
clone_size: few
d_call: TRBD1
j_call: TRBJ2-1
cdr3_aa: CASSVGQLTSYNEQFF
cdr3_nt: TGCGCCAGCAGCGTGGGACAGCTAACTTCCTACAATGAGCAGTTCTTC

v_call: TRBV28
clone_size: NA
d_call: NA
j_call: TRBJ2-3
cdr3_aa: CASSFFVVGFGDTQYF
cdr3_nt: TGTGCCAGCAGTTTCTTTGTTGTCGGGTTTGGAGATACGCAGTATTTT

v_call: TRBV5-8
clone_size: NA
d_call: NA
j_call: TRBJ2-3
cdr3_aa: CASSSRSADTQYF
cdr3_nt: TGTGCCAGCAGCTCCAGGTCTGCAGATACGCAGTATTTT

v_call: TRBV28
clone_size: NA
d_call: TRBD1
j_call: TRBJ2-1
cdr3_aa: CATLTGRDEQFF
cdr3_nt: TGTGCCACTCTGACAGGGCGCGATGAGCAGTTCTTC

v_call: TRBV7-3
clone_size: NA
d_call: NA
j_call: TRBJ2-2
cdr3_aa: CASSFTTGLGTGELFF
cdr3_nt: TGTGCCAGCAGCTTTACCACAGGGTTGGGCACCGGGGAGCTGTTTTTT

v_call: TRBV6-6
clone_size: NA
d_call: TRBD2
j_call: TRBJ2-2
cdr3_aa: CASSPKGWTSGGENTGELFF
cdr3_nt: TGTGCCAGCAGCCCCAAGGGTTGGACTAGCGGGGGGGAGAACACCGGGGAGCTGTTTTTT

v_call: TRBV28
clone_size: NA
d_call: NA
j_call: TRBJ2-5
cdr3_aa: CASSLYRLQTQYF
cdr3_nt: TGTGCCAGCAGTTTGTACAGGCTGCAGACCCAGTACTTC

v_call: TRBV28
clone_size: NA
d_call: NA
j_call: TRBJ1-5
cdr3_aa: CASSSYSNQPQHF
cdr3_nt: TGTGCCAGCAGCTCTTATAGCAATCAGCCCCAGCATTTT

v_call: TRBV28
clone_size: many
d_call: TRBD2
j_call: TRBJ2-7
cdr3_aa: CASSTPKAGGREQYF
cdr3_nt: TGTGCCAGCAGCACTCCGAAGGCGGGAGGAAGGGAGCAGTACTTC

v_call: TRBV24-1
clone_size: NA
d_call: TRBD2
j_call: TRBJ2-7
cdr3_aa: CATGKAGVVEQYF
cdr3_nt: TGTGCCACCGGAAAAGCGGGAGTCGTTGAGCAGTACTTC

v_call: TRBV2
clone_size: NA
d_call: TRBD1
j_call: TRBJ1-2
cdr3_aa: CASQKRGDSYTTNYGYTF
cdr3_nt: TGTGCCAGCCAAAAAAGGGGGGACAGTTATACGACCAACTATGGCTACACCTTC

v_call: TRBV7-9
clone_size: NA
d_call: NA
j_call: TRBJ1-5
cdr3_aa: CASSATGRNQPQHF
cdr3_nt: TGTGCCAGCAGCGCTACAGGACGCAATCAGCCCCAGCATTTT

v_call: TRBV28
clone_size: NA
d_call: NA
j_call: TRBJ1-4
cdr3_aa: CASMEGFLANEKLFF
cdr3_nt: TGTGCCAGCATGGAGGGGTTTCTGGCTAATGAAAAACTGTTTTTT

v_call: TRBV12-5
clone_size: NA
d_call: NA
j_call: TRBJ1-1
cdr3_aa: CASGLASTTNTEAFF
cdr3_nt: TGTGCTAGTGGTTTGGCCTCGACAACGAACACTGAAGCTTTCTTT

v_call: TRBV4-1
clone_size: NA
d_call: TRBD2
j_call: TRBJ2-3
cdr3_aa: CASSQAGTSGRAPRPADTQYF
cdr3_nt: TGCGCCAGCAGCCAAGCCGGGACTAGCGGGAGGGCTCCGCGACCGGCAGATACGCAGTATTTT

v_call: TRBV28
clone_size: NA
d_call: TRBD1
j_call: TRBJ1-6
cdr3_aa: CASSSGQGYNSPLHF
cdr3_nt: TGTGCCAGCAGTTCCGGACAGGGCTATAATTCACCCCTCCACTTT

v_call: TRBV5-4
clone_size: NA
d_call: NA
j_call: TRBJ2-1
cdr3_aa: CASSFGTSSSYNEQFF
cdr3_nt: TGTGCCAGCAGCTTCGGGACAAGTAGTTCCTACAATGAGCAGTTCTTC

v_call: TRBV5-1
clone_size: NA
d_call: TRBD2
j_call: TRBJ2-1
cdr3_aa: CASSVFGRGNEQFF
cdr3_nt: TGCGCCAGCAGCGTTTTCGGGAGGGGCAATGAGCAGTTCTTC

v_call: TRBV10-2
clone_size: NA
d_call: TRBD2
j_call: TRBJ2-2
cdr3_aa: CASSESGKYTGELFF
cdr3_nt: TGCGCCAGCAGTGAAAGCGGGAAGTACACCGGGGAGCTGTTTTTT

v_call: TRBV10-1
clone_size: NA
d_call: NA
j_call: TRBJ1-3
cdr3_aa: CASTPYSRSSGNTIYF
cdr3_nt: TGCGCCAGCACCCCGTACAGTCGTAGCTCTGGAAACACCATATATTTT

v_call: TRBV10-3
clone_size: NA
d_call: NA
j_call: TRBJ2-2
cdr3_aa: CAISEDGRVAGELFF
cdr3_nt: TGTGCCATCAGTGAAGACGGCAGGGTTGCCGGGGAGCTGTTTTTT